The rows below give T cell receptor beta chains drawn from one sample of a study of blood T cell repertoires in COVID-19. Clones were sequenced by immunoSEQ multiplex PCR, and TCRdb holds only the in-frame ones, with some missing. The top ten hold about 3% of the sample, which has tens of thousands of clones, around 87% seen once. The sequenced material came from peripheral blood. The receptors here all came from a woman in her forties or fifties with active or convalescent COVID-19. CDR3s include the opening cysteine and the closing phenylalanine or tryptophan. Fields, in order: J gene, V gene, D gene, clone size, CDR3 DNA, CDR3 protein. D genes are given only for firm matches. Only part of the rows carry a size: once, few, many, or a class if the clone is expanded.

TRBJ1-3	TRBV6-5	TRBD1	.	TGTGCCAGCACACAGGGGGTGGATGGAAACACCATATATTTT	CASTQGVDGNTIYF
TRBJ1-6	TRBV2	.	.	TGTGCCAGCAGGCCCACAGGGAGCTCCTATAATTCACCCCTCCACTTT	CASRPTGSSYNSPLHF
TRBJ1-2	TRBV27	TRBD1	.	TGTGCCAGCAGACCTCGACAGGGAATTAACTATGGCTACACCTTC	CASRPRQGINYGYTF
TRBJ1-5	TRBV19	.	.	TGTGCCAGTAGTATAGAAATCACGGACTATAGCAATCAGCCCCAGCATTTT	CASSIEITDYSNQPQHF
TRBJ1-2	TRBV7-2	TRBD1	.	TGTGCCAGCAGCCTAGTCCTTACAGGGGACAAAGGCTACACCTTC	CASSLVLTGDKGYTF
TRBJ1-1	TRBV4-3	.	.	TGCGCCAGCAGCCTTCTAAGATCCAAGAACACTGAAGCTTTCTTT	CASSLLRSKNTEAFF
TRBJ2-1	TRBV7-2	.	.	TGTGCCAGCAGCCGGGGGTCCGGGACCCCTCTCTCCTACAATGAGCAGTTCTTC	CASSRGSGTPLSYNEQFF
TRBJ2-7	TRBV6-2/TRBV6-3	.	.	TGTGCCAGCAGTTACTCCCCCGGGGAGCCAAGCTCCTACGAGCAGTACTTC	CASSYSPGEPSSYEQYF
TRBJ1-3	TRBV7-2	.	.	TGTGCCAGCAGCCCCCGACTCCTCTCTGGAAACACCATATATTTT	CASSPRLLSGNTIYF
TRBJ2-5	TRBV11-1	TRBD2	few	TGTGCCAGCAGCTTAAACTCCGGGGGGGAAGAGACCCAGTACTTC	CASSLNSGGEETQYF
TRBJ1-4	TRBV7-9	.	.	TGTGCCAGCAGCTACGACAGGTCGGGGCAGACTAATGAAAAACTGTTTTTT	CASSYDRSGQTNEKLFF
TRBJ1-2	TRBV30	TRBD1	few	TGTGCCCTTAAGGACAGGGCGGCCCATGGCTACACCTTC	CALKDRAAHGYTF
TRBJ1-5	TRBV11-2	TRBD1	few	TGTGCCAGCAGCCAGGGACAGAGCAATCAGCCCCAGCATTTT	CASSQGQSNQPQHF
TRBJ1-1	TRBV15	.	.	TGTGCCACCAGCAGAGAAAGGGGTGAGACTGAAGCTTTCTTT	CATSRERGETEAFF
TRBJ1-1	TRBV10-3	.	.	TGTGCCATCAGTGAGAGGGAGGTGAACACTGAAGCTTTCTTT	CAISEREVNTEAFF
TRBJ2-3	TRBV19	TRBD2	.	TGTGCCAGTACCCCCAGCGGGGGGCGGGGTGATACGCAGTATTTT	CASTPSGGRGDTQYF
TRBJ2-5	TRBV7-9	.	once	TGTGCCAGCAGCTTAGACGCAGGCCGCCAAGAGACCCAGTACTTC	CASSLDAGRQETQYF
TRBJ1-3	TRBV9	.	.	TGTGCCAGCAGCGTGATGGACAGAGGAAACACCATATATTTT	CASSVMDRGNTIYF
TRBJ1-1	TRBV5-1	TRBD1	.	TGCGCCAGCAGCTTCTGGGACAGGGGCGCTGAAGCTTTCTTT	CASSFWDRGAEAFF
TRBJ1-1	TRBV9	.	.	TGTGCCAGCAGCGTAGCGGACAGAGGGACTGAAGCTTTCTTT	CASSVADRGTEAFF
TRBJ2-7	TRBV27	TRBD2	.	TGTGCCAGCCGCCTAGCGGGGGGTTCAAGCTACGAGCAGTACTTC	CASRLAGGSSYEQYF
TRBJ2-1	TRBV5-1	TRBD2	.	TGCGCCAGCAGCTGGGGACTAGCGGGGGTATACAATGAGCAGTTCTTC	CASSWGLAGVYNEQFF
TRBJ2-7	TRBV5-1	TRBD1	.	TGCGCCAGCAGCTCGTCGACAGGGGCCTACGAGCAGTACTTC	CASSSSTGAYEQYF
TRBJ1-1	TRBV9	TRBD1	.	TGTGCCAGCAGCGTAGACCCGACAGGGACCCCTAAAGCTTTCTTT	CASSVDPTGTPKAFF
TRBJ2-7	TRBV6-5	.	.	TGTGCCAGCAGTTACCCAGGCCGGGAGCAGTACTTC	CASSYPGREQYF
TRBJ1-1	TRBV19	.	.	TGTGCCAGTAGTATGGGACTCCGGGCTTTCTTT	CASSMGLRAFF
TRBJ2-7	TRBV19	TRBD1	.	TGTGCCAGTAGTAGTGGGGACAGGGCCACCTACGAGCAGTACTTC	CASSSGDRATYEQYF
TRBJ2-1	TRBV5-1	TRBD2	.	TGCGCCAGCAGCCCGGGACTAGCGGGGGGGCTCTCCTACAATGAGCAGTTCTTC	CASSPGLAGGLSYNEQFF
TRBJ2-5	TRBV3-1/TRBV3-2	.	.	TGTGCCAGCAGCCCTCCTGGAGTACAAGAGACCCAGTACTTC	CASSPPGVQETQYF
TRBJ1-2	TRBV5-6	.	.	TGTGCCAGCAGCCGTAGAGCGGGCCTCTCGCAGGGCTATGGCTACACCTTC	CASSRRAGLSQGYGYTF
TRBJ1-3	TRBV15	TRBD1	medium-sized	TGTGCCACCAGCAGAGATAGGACAGGGACGACTGGAAACACCATATATTTT	CATSRDRTGTTGNTIYF
TRBJ2-3	TRBV7-2	TRBD2	.	TGTGCCAGCAGCGGAGGCGGGGGTAACACAGATACGCAGTATTTT	CASSGGGGNTDTQYF
TRBJ1-4	TRBV19	.	.	TGTGCCAGTACCTCCAGGGTAGCTAATGAAAAACTGTTTTTT	CASTSRVANEKLFF
TRBJ1-5	TRBV18	.	.	TGTGCCAGCTCACCGGACAATAGCAATCAGCCCCAGCATTTT	CASSPDNSNQPQHF
TRBJ1-6	TRBV7-9	.	.	TGTGCCAGCAGCTCCGCCCGAATTACCAGCTCCTATAATTCACCCCTCCACTTT	CASSSARITSSYNSPLHF
TRBJ1-5	TRBV28	TRBD1	.	TGTGCCAGCACCACAGGGGGCGGCAATCAGCCCCAGCATTTT	CASTTGGGNQPQHF
TRBJ1-6	TRBV5-6	.	.	TGTGCCAGCAGCTTGGGACAGAGGTCTTCACCCCTCCACTTT	CASSLGQRSSPLHF
TRBJ2-1	TRBV9	.	.	TGTGCCAGCAGCGCCCAGGGTATTATGGATGAGCAGTTCTTC	CASSAQGIMDEQFF
TRBJ1-1	TRBV11-1	.	few	TGTGCCAGCAGCACCAACCGGGTTCCGCCTAGAACTTTCTTT	CASSTNRVPPRTFF
TRBJ2-3	TRBV29-1	.	.	TGCAGCGTTGACGATCTTCTGGGAGGCACAGATACGCAGTATTTT	CSVDDLLGGTDTQYF
TRBJ1-1	TRBV21-1	.	.	TGTGCCAGCAGCAACAGCGGCTTGGGAGCTTTCTTT	CASSNSGLGAFF
TRBJ2-7	TRBV5-4	.	.	TGTGCCAGCAGCTCGACACATTTAAACGAGCAGTACTTC	CASSSTHLNEQYF
TRBJ1-3	TRBV7-9	.	.	TGTGCCAGCGGACCGGAGGTTGGAAACACCATATATTTT	CASGPEVGNTIYF
TRBJ1-5	TRBV5-1	TRBD1	.	TGCGCCAGCAGCTTGGGGTCCACAGGGACAGGACCTGCCTATAGCAATCAGCCCCAGCATTTT	CASSLGSTGTGPAYSNQPQHF
TRBJ1-2	TRBV5-4	.	.	TGTGCCAGCAGCTGGGGGGGTCGCGACTATGGCTACACCTTC	CASSWGGRDYGYTF
TRBJ1-2	TRBV29-1	TRBD1	.	TGCAGCGTTGACCGGACAGGGGGCTATGGCTACACCTTC	CSVDRTGGYGYTF
TRBJ2-3	TRBV10-3	TRBD2	.	TGTGCCATCAGTGACATGAGGACTAGCGCCGGACCAGATACGCAGTATTTT	CAISDMRTSAGPDTQYF
TRBJ2-7	TRBV29-1	TRBD1	.	TGCAGCGCCAGGATACAGGACAGGGCCGGGGAGCAGTACTTC	CSARIQDRAGEQYF
TRBJ1-1	TRBV6-6	.	.	TGTGCCAGCAGTTATAGCGGGCGGGACACTGAAGCTTTCTTT	CASSYSGRDTEAFF
TRBJ1-5	TRBV7-2	.	.	TGTGCCAGCAGCTGGCAGGGTTACGATCAGCCCCAGCATTTT	CASSWQGYDQPQHF
TRBJ1-5	TRBV5-1	.	.	TGCGCCACCAAGCTGGACCCGGGAGCAGGAGGGCCCCAGCATTTT	CATKLDPGAGGPQHF
TRBJ2-7	TRBV30	.	.	TGTGCCTGGGTCACGGGACAAGGTCCAGGAGAGCAGTACTTC	CAWVTGQGPGEQYF
TRBJ2-7	TRBV6-2/TRBV6-3	TRBD1	.	TGTGCCAGCAGTTACCCCGGGACAGGGTTCTACGAGCAGTACTTC	CASSYPGTGFYEQYF
TRBJ1-2	TRBV9	.	.	TGTGCCAGCAGCGTAGGGATGTTCGAGGGATCCGGGGGGGGCTACACCTTC	CASSVGMFEGSGGGYTF
TRBJ2-7	TRBV2	.	.	TGTGCCAGCAGTGCGGACAGAAACTACGAGCAGTACTTC	CASSADRNYEQYF